This TCR beta chain was observed in a study of technical replicates of blood from several donors. The CDR3 contains 17 residues. Germline lookup yields CDR1 LGHNT and CDR2 FRNRAP. Trimming removed 7 bases at V and 0 bases at J, with 18 bases between. Assay used: immunoSEQ multiplex PCR; TCRdb lists only in-frame clones, some missing. The sample includes about 62,000 clones, just under 90% of them seen just once. This clone appeared a few times. The clonotype originates from a human donor in good health. Some clones in this sample may be carry-over from other donors' samples. Sequencing was carried out using PBMCs. The chain employs TRBV12-5 and TRBJ2-2; a weak D match, TRBD2 (6 bases). The DNA for the CDR3 is TGTGCTAGTGCTCCCCGGCCGGCGGGAACGAACACCGGGGAGCTGTTTTTT. Translating gives CASAPRPAGTNTGELFF.